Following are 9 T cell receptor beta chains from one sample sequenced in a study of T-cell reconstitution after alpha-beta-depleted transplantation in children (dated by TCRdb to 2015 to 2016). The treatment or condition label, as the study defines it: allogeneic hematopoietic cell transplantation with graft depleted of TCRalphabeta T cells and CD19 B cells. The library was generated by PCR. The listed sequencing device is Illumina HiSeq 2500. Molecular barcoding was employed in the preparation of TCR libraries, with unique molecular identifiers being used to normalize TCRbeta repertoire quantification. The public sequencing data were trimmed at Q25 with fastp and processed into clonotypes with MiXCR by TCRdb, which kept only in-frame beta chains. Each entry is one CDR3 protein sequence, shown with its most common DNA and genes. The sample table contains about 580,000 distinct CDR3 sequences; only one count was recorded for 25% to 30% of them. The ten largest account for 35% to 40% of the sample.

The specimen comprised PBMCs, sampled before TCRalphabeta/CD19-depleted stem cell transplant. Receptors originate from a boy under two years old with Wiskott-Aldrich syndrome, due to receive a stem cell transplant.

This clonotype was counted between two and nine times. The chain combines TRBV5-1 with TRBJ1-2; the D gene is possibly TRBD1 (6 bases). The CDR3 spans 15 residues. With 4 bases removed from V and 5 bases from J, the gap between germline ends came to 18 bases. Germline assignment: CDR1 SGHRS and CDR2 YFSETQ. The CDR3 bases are TGCGCCAGCAGCAGACAGGTCGTCGGAGCTTATGGCTACACCTTC. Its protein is CASSRQVVGAYGYTF.

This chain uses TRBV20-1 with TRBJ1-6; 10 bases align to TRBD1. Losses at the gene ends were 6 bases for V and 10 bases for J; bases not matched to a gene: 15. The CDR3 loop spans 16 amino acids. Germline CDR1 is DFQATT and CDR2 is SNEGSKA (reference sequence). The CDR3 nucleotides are TGCAGTGCGAGGACAGGGGGACCGCCTGAGGACTCACCCCTCCACTTT. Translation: CSARTGGPPEDSPLHF.

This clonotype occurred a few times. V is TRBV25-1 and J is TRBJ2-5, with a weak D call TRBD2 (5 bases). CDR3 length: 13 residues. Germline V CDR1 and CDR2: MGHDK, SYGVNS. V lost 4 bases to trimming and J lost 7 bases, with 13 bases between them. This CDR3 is CASSGGLPGTQYF. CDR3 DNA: TGTGCCAGCAGTGGTGGACTCCCGGGGACCCAGTACTTC.

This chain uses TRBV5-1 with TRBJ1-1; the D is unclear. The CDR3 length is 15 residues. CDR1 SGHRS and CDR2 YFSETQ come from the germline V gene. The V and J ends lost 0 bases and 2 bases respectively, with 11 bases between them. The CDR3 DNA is TGCGCCAGCAGCTTGGTTGGAGGTTGTAACACTGAAGCTTTCTTT. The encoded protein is CASSLVGGCNTEAFF. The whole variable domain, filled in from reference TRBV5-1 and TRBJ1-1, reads KAGVTQTPRYLIKTRGQQVTLSCSPISGHRSVSWYQQTPGQGLQFLFEYFSETQRNKGNFPGRFSGRQFSNSRSEMNVSTLELGDSALYLCASSLVGGCNTEAFFGQGTRLTVV.

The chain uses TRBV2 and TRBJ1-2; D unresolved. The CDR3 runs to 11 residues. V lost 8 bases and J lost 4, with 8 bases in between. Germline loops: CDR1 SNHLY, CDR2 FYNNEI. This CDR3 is CASPRSYGYTF. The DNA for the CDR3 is TGTGCCAGCCCCAGGTCCTATGGCTACACCTTC.

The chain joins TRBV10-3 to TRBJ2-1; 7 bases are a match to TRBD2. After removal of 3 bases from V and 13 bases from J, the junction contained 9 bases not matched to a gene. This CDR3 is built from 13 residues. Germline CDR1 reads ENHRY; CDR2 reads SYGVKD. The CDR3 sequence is CAISDLGGSSQFF. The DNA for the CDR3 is TGTGCCATCAGTGACTTGGGCGGGAGTAGCCAGTTCTTC.

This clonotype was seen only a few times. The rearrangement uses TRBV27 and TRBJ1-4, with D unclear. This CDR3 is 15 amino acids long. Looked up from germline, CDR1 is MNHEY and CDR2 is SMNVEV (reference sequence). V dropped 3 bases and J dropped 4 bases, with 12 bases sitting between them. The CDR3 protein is CASSFRDSGNEKLFF. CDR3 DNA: TGTGCCAGCAGTTTTCGTGATTCCGGTAATGAAAAACTGTTTTTT.

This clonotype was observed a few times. The CDR3: CASSSAGTGDYEQYF. CDR3 in DNA: TGTGCCAGCAGTAGTGCCGGGACAGGGGATTACGAGCAGTACTTC. The chain combines TRBV12-3 or TRBV12-4 with TRBJ2-7; TRBD1 agrees at 10 bases. The CDR3 consists of 15 residues. The junction had 8 bases not matched to a gene; V was cut back by 5 bases and J by 4 bases.

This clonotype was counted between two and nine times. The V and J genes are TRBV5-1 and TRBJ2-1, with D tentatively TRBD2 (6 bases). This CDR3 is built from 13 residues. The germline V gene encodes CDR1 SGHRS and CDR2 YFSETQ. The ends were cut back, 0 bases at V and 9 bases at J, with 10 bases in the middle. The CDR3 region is CASSLEAEGEQFF. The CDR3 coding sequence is TGCGCCAGCAGCTTGGAGGCGGAGGGTGAGCAGTTCTTC.